This TCR beta chain was sequenced for a study of response to subunit inactivated influenza vaccine. Study findings and constraints: With each seasonal influenza vaccination, the authors suggested, few new T cells are recruited.

Between the trimmed V and J ends, which lost 0 bases and 1 base, there was a span of 8 bases. The CDR3 has 15 residues. Germline V gene data show CDR1 as SGHTA and CDR2 as FQGNSA. A word on this clonotype: The target antigen is unknown.

TCRdb called the RT-PCR reads again in MiXCR, with one record for every CDR3 protein. This repertoire shows roughly 500,000 distinct CDR3 sequences, about 17% found once; its top ten account for less than 4%. This specimen was CD4+ T cells sorted from PBMCs, taken around 25 months after vaccination. The TCR comes from a man aged 50-75 years who received an inactivated influenza vaccine. This chain uses TRBV7-2 with TRBJ2-3, with D hard to call. The DNA for the CDR3 is TGTGCCAGCAGCTTAGCGGGCCTACGCACAGATACGCAGTATTTT. This encodes CASSLAGLRTDTQYF.